This entry lists 23 T cell receptor beta chains sequenced from one sample in a study of CD8+ T cells in alopecia areata. Reverse transcription of extracted RNA yielded cDNA, which provided the sequencing template. Repertoires were generated with immunoSEQ multiplex PCR, while TCRdb's copy carries only in-frame clones and drops some. The sample consists of about 180,000 clones, about 66% of them appearing once. The source material was CD8+ T cells sorted from blood, sampled at week 0. Receptors originate from a human donor with alopecia areata.

This chain links TRBV30 with TRBJ1-5, with D possibly TRBD1 on 5 matching bases. The germline V gene has CDR1 GTSNPN and CDR2 SVGIG (reference sequence). The CDR3 spans 14 residues. V lost 2 bases to trimming and J lost 2 bases, with 10 bases between them. The CDR3 loop reads CAWSIGAGNQPQHF. The CDR3 nucleotides are TGTGCCTGGAGTATCGGGGCCGGCAATCAGCCCCAGCATTTT.

This clone has a handful of counts. The rearrangement joins TRBV4-1 to TRBJ2-5, with 11 bases matching TRBD2. This CDR3 comprises 16 residues. Germline trimming cut 5 bases from V and 2 bases from J; bases unmatched to any gene: 7. CDR1 is MGHRA and CDR2 is YSYEKL in the germline V gene. The DNA for the CDR3 is TGCGCCAGCAGCACCCGACTAGCGGGGATTCAAGAGACCCAGTACTTC. This translates into CASSTRLAGIQETQYF.

This sequence joins TRBV29-1 and TRBJ2-1; D not resolved. Between the trimmed V and J ends, which lost 3 bases and 1 base, there was a span of 10 bases. Germline CDR1 SQVTM, CDR2 ANQGSEA. The CDR3 is made up of 14 amino acids. The CDR3 loop reads CSVEVLRSYNEQFF. CDR3 nucleotide sequence: TGCAGCGTTGAGGTTCTGAGGTCCTACAATGAGCAGTTCTTC.

This clone has just a few counts. The genes are TRBV7-3 and TRBJ1-6; D is uncertain. The CDR3 is made up of 14 amino acids. V shed 2 bases and J shed 4 bases, with 6 bases lying between them. Germline V lookup: CDR1 SGHTA, CDR2 FQGTGA. The CDR3 region is CASSLGGYNSPLHF. The CDR3 DNA sequence: TGTGCCAGCAGCTTAGGAGGGTATAATTCACCCCTCCACTTT.

The genes are TRBV4-2 and TRBJ2-2; 12 bases match TRBD2. This CDR3 comprises 16 residues. The ends lost 4 bases at V and 4 bases at J; junction bases unmatched: 4. Germline V gene data show CDR1 as LGHNA and CDR2 as YNFKEQ. In nucleotides, the CDR3 is TGTGCCAGCAGCCCAGAGGGACTAGCGGGCACCGGGGAGCTGTTTTTT. As protein: CASSPEGLAGTGELFF.

The J gene is TRBJ2-1, the V gene TRBV29-1; D is possibly TRBD2 (5 bases). Trimming took 6 bases from V and 6 from J, leaving 15 bases between them. Germline assignment: CDR1 SQVTM and CDR2 ANQGSEA. The CDR3 totals 13 residues. CDR3 amino acids: CSVPTPGSNEQFF. Here the CDR3 DNA reads TGCAGCGTCCCTACGCCGGGGTCCAATGAGCAGTTCTTC.

The rearrangement joins TRBV29-1 to TRBJ1-2; TRBD1 is a possible D gene (6 bases). CDR1 and CDR2 from the germline V gene are SQVTM and ANQGSEA. The CDR3 has 13 amino acids. With 4 bases removed from V and 4 bases from J, the gap between germline ends came to 13 bases. In DNA, the CDR3 is TGCAGCGTTGGGTATGGGGGCTTCTATGGCTACACCTTC. As protein: CSVGYGGFYGYTF.

J is TRBJ1-5 and V is TRBV7-6, with a weak D call TRBD1 (5 bases). CDR3 length: 13 amino acids. The germline CDR1 and CDR2 sequences are SGHVS and FNYEAQ. Deletions cut 1 base from V and 7 bases from J, with 8 bases between. CDR3 sequence (DNA): TGTGCCAGCAGCTTAGGGGGGATACAGCCCCAGCATTTT. It codes for CASSLGGIQPQHF.

This clone occurred a few times. The CDR3 reads CASSYLRQDEAFF. The CDR3, as DNA: TGTGCCAGCAGTTACCTTCGACAGGACGAGGCTTTCTTT. V and J are TRBV6-6 and TRBJ1-1, with D tentatively TRBD1 (6 bases). Germline V CDR1 and CDR2: MNHNY, SVGAGI (reference sequence). With 2 bases removed from V and 11 bases from J, the gap between germline ends came to 15 bases. This CDR3 has 13 amino acids.

V usage is TRBV9 and J usage is TRBJ2-7; 8 positions match TRBD1. Germline assignment: CDR1 SGDLS and CDR2 YYNGEE. The CDR3 consists of 15 residues. J was trimmed by 0 bases and V by 4 bases; bases with no gene match: 6. The CDR3 loop reads CASSPRTGNSYEQYF. The CDR3 bases are TGTGCCAGCAGCCCTCGGACAGGGAACTCCTACGAGCAGTACTTC.

The chain recombines TRBV27 with TRBJ1-2; a weak D match, TRBD1 (5 bases). The CDR3 runs 13 residues. Germline CDR1 is MNHEY and CDR2 is SMNVEV (reference sequence). Trimming left V 3 bases short and J 6 bases short, with 11 bases between. CDR3 loop: CASSFPGGDGYTF. The CDR3 DNA is TGTGCCAGCAGTTTCCCGGGGGGGGATGGCTACACCTTC.

This chain uses TRBV5-1 with TRBJ2-1; D not resolved. With 3 bases removed from V and 0 bases from J, the gap between germline ends came to 7 bases. Germline loops: CDR1 SGHRS, CDR2 YFSETQ. The CDR3 runs to 14 residues. Here the CDR3 DNA reads TGCGCCAGCAGCTCGGACCGCTCCTACAATGAGCAGTTCTTC. Its translation is CASSSDRSYNEQFF.

The V gene is TRBV4-2, the J gene TRBJ2-6; the D gene could be TRBD1 or TRBD2 (5 bases each). Germline CDR1 and CDR2: LGHNA and YNFKEQ. The CDR3 runs to 14 residues. The V and J ends lost 5 bases and 1 base respectively, with 6 bases between them. The CDR3 nucleotides are TGTGCCAGCAGCGGGGGTTCTGGGGCCAACGTCCTGACTTTC. Protein product: CASSGGSGANVLTF.

V and J are TRBV13 and TRBJ2-1; 9 nucleotides align to TRBD1. Germline CDR1 is PRHDT and CDR2 is FYEKMQ (reference sequence). V lost 0 bases and J lost 4; bases outside the gene matches: 1. The length of the CDR3 is 15 residues. The CDR3 DNA reads as TGTGCCAGCAGCTTAGGGGACAGGGGTTACAATGAGCAGTTCTTC. It translates to CASSLGDRGYNEQFF.

The chain combines TRBV29-1 with TRBJ2-3; no definite D call. The germline V gene encodes CDR1 SQVTM and CDR2 ANQGSEA. V was trimmed by 3 bases and J by 4 bases, leaving 17 bases between them. CDR3 size: 15 residues. The CDR3 nucleotides are TGCAGCGTTGACGGTACGAGGTTGCCGGCAGATACGCAGTATTTT. The encoded protein is CSVDGTRLPADTQYF.

This chain uses TRBV27 with TRBJ1-1, with D possibly being TRBD1 (5 bases). The CDR3 length is 14 residues. Trimming took off 5 bases at V and 0 bases at J, with 10 bases between the two ends. The germline gives CDR1 MNHEY, CDR2 SMNVEV (reference sequence). CDR3 coding DNA: TGTGCCAGCAGTAAAGGGGTCATGAACACTGAAGCTTTCTTT. Translating it yields CASSKGVMNTEAFF.

The gene calls are TRBV7-9 and TRBJ2-3, with D hard to call. The CDR3 spans 15 residues. V shed 2 bases and J shed 5 bases, with 14 bases lying between them. Germline CDR1 and CDR2: SEHNR and FQNEAQ (reference sequence). In DNA, the CDR3 is TGTGCCAGCAGCTTAAGGGAAAGACATGGAGATACGCAGTATTTT. The encoded protein is CASSLRERHGDTQYF.

The chain joins TRBV29-1 to TRBJ2-5, with 7 bases aligning to TRBD1. V lost 3 bases, J lost 0 bases, and 4 bases stayed unmatched. The CDR3 is made up of 14 amino acids. CDR1 SQVTM and CDR2 ANQGSEA come from the germline V gene. The CDR3 protein is CSVEDRTHQETQYF. The CDR3 DNA sequence: TGCAGCGTTGAGGACAGGACCCACCAAGAGACCCAGTACTTC.

This rearrangement joins TRBV27 to TRBJ1-1, with a possible D match to TRBD1 (5 bases). The CDR3 is made up of 13 amino acids. Germline values: CDR1 MNHEY, CDR2 SMNVEV (reference sequence). V gave up 6 bases and J gave up 1 base, with 9 bases separating them. CDR3 in DNA: TGTGCCAGCAGCCTGACAGAGAACACTGAAGCTTTCTTT. Amino acid sequence: CASSLTENTEAFF.

This clone was found a few times. CDR3 residues: CASSQDRASGGPYKPTYNEQFF. The CDR3 DNA follows: TGCGCCAGCAGCCAAGATCGGGCTAGCGGGGGGCCCTATAAACCGACCTACAATGAGCAGTTCTTC. The chain joins TRBV4-1 to TRBJ2-1; 11 nucleotides align to TRBD2. Germline V lookup: CDR1 MGHRA, CDR2 YSYEKL. Trimming took 0 bases from V and 2 from J; bases not matched to a gene: 18. The length of the CDR3 is 22 residues.

The chain carries TRBV6-5 and TRBJ1-6; D gene ambiguous. V shed 0 bases and J shed 11 bases, with 8 bases lying between them. CDR1 and CDR2 (germline): MNHEY, SVGAGI. The CDR3 runs to 13 residues. This chain's CDR3 is CASSYSTGAPLHF. The CDR3 DNA reads TGTGCCAGCAGTTACTCGACGGGAGCACCCCTCCACTTT.

This sequence joins TRBV27 and TRBJ2-1, with 9 bases lining up with TRBD2. V gave up 2 bases and J gave up 2 bases; unmatched junction bases: 4. CDR1 is MNHEY, CDR2 SMNVEV, per germline (reference sequence). This CDR3 comprises 16 residues. For the CDR3, the DNA is TGTGCCAGCAGTTTAACGGCGGGGGGGGCCTACAATGAGCAGTTCTTC. This gives the protein CASSLTAGGAYNEQFF.

The V and J genes are TRBV7-9 and TRBJ1-1; D is perhaps TRBD1 (5 bases). V was clipped by 2 bases and J by 5 bases, with 12 bases between them. CDR3 length: 14 amino acids. In germline, CDR1 is SEHNR, CDR2 FQNEAQ (reference sequence). The CDR3 spells CASSLPGRNTEAFF. As DNA, the CDR3 is TGTGCCAGCAGCTTACCGGGGCGGAATACTGAAGCTTTCTTT. The whole variable domain, filled in from reference TRBV7-9 and TRBJ1-1, reads DTGVSQNPRHKITKRGQNVTFRCDPISEHNRLYWYRQTLGQGPEFLTYFQNEAQLEKSRLLSDRFSAERPKGSFSTLEIQRTEQGDSAMYLCASSLPGRNTEAFFGQGTRLTVV.